This T cell receptor beta chain was identified in a study of shared clonotypes between healthy human individuals. Each cell subset's genomic DNA was divided evenly among several immunoSEQ plates. TCRdb's copy holds only in-frame clones and misses some; the assay was immunoSEQ multiplex PCR. This table has roughly 1.5 million clones, 95% to 99% appearing once. The length of the CDR3 is 13 residues. Looked up from germline, CDR1 is GTSNPN and CDR2 is SVGIG (reference sequence). Trimming removed 2 bases at V and 4 bases at J, with 11 bases between. Details on this clone: Other nucleotide sequences from this sample produce the same CDR3.

The genes are TRBV30 and TRBJ1-2, with D possibly matching TRBD1 (5 bases). This sequence was found in a man aged 25-40 years in good health. Sequenced material: naive CD4+ T cells sorted from blood. Subset described: CD45RA+ positively selected. As DNA, the CDR3 is TGTGCCTGGAGTCCCGGGACGGGCTATGGCTACACCTTC. Translation gives CAWSPGTGYGYTF. The whole variable domain, filled in from reference TRBV30 and TRBJ1-2, reads SQTIHQWPATLVQPVGSPLSLECTVEGTSNPNLYWYRQAAGRGLQLLFYSVGIGQISSEVPQNLSASRPQDRQFILSSKKLLLSDSGFYLCAWSPGTGYGYTFGSGTRLTVV.